This passage covers 21 T cell receptor beta chains from one sample sequenced in a study of molecular identifiers for immune sequencing clone quantification. TCRdb called the PCR reads again in MiXCR, with one record for every CDR3 protein. The sample yields 460,000 or so distinct CDR3 sequences, 20% to 25% seen once. The sample was naive CD8+ T cells from blood, with Jurkat cell RNA spiked in. Subset meaning: FACS-sorted CD8+CD4-CCR7+CD45RA+ naive T cells. All receptors come from a human donor in good health. Some libraries in this study had Jurkat cell RNA spiked in.

In this sample, this clonotype turned up many times. The rearrangement joins TRBV4-2 to TRBJ2-3; no clear D. Germline lookup yields CDR1 LGHNA and CDR2 YNFKEQ. The CDR3 consists of 14 residues. The V and J ends lost 0 bases and 4 bases respectively, with 8 bases between them. CDR3 region: CASSQELSPDTQYF. CDR3 nucleotides: TGTGCCAGCAGCCAAGAATTGAGTCCAGATACGCAGTATTTT.

This rearrangement joins TRBV19 to TRBJ2-1; D gene unclear. There are 16 residues in the CDR3. V lost 4 bases, J lost 0 bases, and 13 bases lay in between. Germline V gene data show CDR1 as LNHDA and CDR2 as SQIVND (reference sequence). The CDR3 is CASSTFAISSYNEQFF. For the CDR3, the DNA is TGTGCCAGTAGTACCTTTGCGATTAGCTCCTACAATGAGCAGTTCTTC.

This chain links TRBV21-1 with TRBJ1-5; the table's D call of TRBD1 was not tested on the DNA. TRBV21-1 corresponds to a pseudogene. This CDR3 has 13 amino acids. CDR3 sequence: CARSDRDDQPQHF. CDR3 DNA: TGTGCCAGAAGCGACAGGGATGATCAGCCCCAGCATTTT.

In this sample, this clonotype turned up many times. This chain uses TRBV28 with TRBJ1-5; no definite D call. Germline V lookup: CDR1 MDHEN, CDR2 SYDVKM. Trimming left V 1 base short and J 6 bases short, with 10 bases between. This CDR3 is 14 amino acids long. The CDR3 sequence is CASSLLSEGQPQHF. The CDR3 DNA follows: TGTGCCAGCAGTTTATTATCGGAAGGTCAGCCCCAGCATTTT.

Note on this clonotype: This may be a read error, as it is one base from a much larger clone. This chain uses TRBV7-2 with TRBJ2-5, with TRBD2 identical over 8 bases. Per the germline V gene, CDR1 is SGHTA and CDR2 is FQGNSA. The CDR3 spans 15 residues. CDR3 residues: CAGSSHAGGRETQYF. Here the CDR3 DNA reads TGTGCCGGCAGTTCCCACGCGGGGGGAAGGGAGACCCAGTACTTC.

Written as DNA, the CDR3 is TGTGCCAGCACCTCCCCGGGCTTTAGGTGGAACGAGCAGTACTTC. This gives the protein CASTSPGFRWNEQYF. The rearrangement joins TRBV28 to TRBJ2-7; no clear D gene. CDR3 length: 15 amino acids. V lost 7 bases, J lost 5 bases, and 21 bases lay in between. From germline, CDR1 is MDHEN and CDR2 SYDVKM.

The table lists this clonotype with a few counts. The V and J genes are TRBV5-8 and TRBJ1-5; D gene unclear. Trimming stripped 4 bases from V and 3 bases from J, with 14 bases between. Germline CDR1 is SGHTS and CDR2 is YDEGEE. This CDR3 spans 15 amino acids. The chain's CDR3 is CASSVPEDLNQPQHF. The CDR3 coding sequence is TGTGCCAGCAGCGTCCCAGAGGACCTCAATCAGCCCCAGCATTTT.

There are many counts of this clonotype. The chain recombines TRBV6-6 with TRBJ2-3; D gene uncertain. Trimming shortened V by 6 bases and J by 5 bases, and 12 bases separated the two germline ends. Germline CDR1 reads MNHNY; CDR2 reads SVGAGI (reference sequence). The CDR3 runs 13 residues. The chain's CDR3 is CASSVSYRDTQYF. CDR3 in DNA: TGTGCCAGCAGCGTATCTTACAGAGATACGCAGTATTTT.

The chain uses TRBV20-1 and TRBJ2-4; a possible D gene is TRBD2 (6 bases). From germline, CDR1 is DFQATT and CDR2 SNEGSKA (reference sequence). The CDR3 contains 14 residues. The germline V and J ends were trimmed by 1 base and 6 bases, with 13 bases remaining between them. The CDR3 region is CSARGGERGNIQYF. For the CDR3, the DNA is TGCAGTGCTAGAGGGGGGGAGAGGGGAAACATTCAGTACTTC.

The table lists this clonotype with many counts. The chain couples TRBV2 to TRBJ2-3, with 7 bases matching TRBD2. The CDR3 covers 16 residues. Germline V CDR1 and CDR2: SNHLY, FYNNEI. V was pared by 8 bases and J by 0 bases, with 11 bases of the junction left unmatched. CDR3 residues: CASGPPWGGSTDTQYF. For the CDR3, the DNA is TGTGCCAGCGGCCCCCCTTGGGGGGGGAGCACAGATACGCAGTATTTT.

This clonotype was seen ten or more times. The rearrangement links TRBV4-1 to TRBJ2-3; D may match TRBD1 or TRBD2 (5 bases each). The germline V and J ends were trimmed by 1 base and 6 bases, with 8 bases remaining between them. The CDR3 length is 13 residues. Per the germline V gene, CDR1 is MGHRA and CDR2 is YSYEKL. CDR3: CASSQAEGDTQYF. The CDR3 DNA sequence: TGCGCCAGCAGCCAAGCTGAGGGGGATACGCAGTATTTT.

This clonotype was seen only a few times. The chain combines TRBV7-2 with TRBJ2-7; 13 nucleotides match TRBD2. The V gene end was trimmed by 2 bases and the J gene end by 1 base; junction bases not matched to a gene: 5. CDR3 length: 17 residues. Per germline, CDR1 SGHTA and CDR2 FQGNSA. The CDR3 region has the DNA TGTGCCAGCAGCTTAAAGGGACTAGCGGGAAGATCCTACGAGCAGTACTTC. This gives the protein CASSLKGLAGRSYEQYF.

A few counts support this clonotype. This chain uses TRBV7-7 with TRBJ2-7; the match to TRBD1 covers 9 bases. This CDR3 has 13 amino acids. Unmatched junction bases numbered 5, after V lost 5 bases and J lost 6 bases. Germline-derived CDR1 and CDR2 are SSHAT and FNYEAQ (reference sequence). The CDR3 DNA sequence: TGTGCCAGCAGCCTACTGACAGGGGGCGAGCAGTACTTC. Translating it yields CASSLLTGGEQYF.

This clonotype has ten or more counts. The rearrangement links TRBV3-1 to TRBJ2-2; perhaps TRBD2 as D (5 bases). Trimming left V 2 bases short and J 3 bases short, with 13 bases between. CDR1 and CDR2 (germline): LGHDT, YNNKEL (reference sequence). This CDR3 contains 16 residues. Here the CDR3 DNA reads TGTGCCAGCAGCCAATACCCTCGGACTGACACCGGGGAGCTGTTTTTT. Translating gives CASSQYPRTDTGELFF.

This clonotype was counted many times. This sequence joins TRBV4-1 and TRBJ2-1; 7 positions match TRBD1. Germline CDR1 and CDR2: MGHRA and YSYEKL. The CDR3 totals 15 residues. V was pared by 0 bases and J by 3 bases, with 2 bases of the junction left unmatched. CDR3 loop: CASSQDAGGYNEQFF. DNA of the CDR3: TGCGCCAGCAGCCAAGATGCAGGGGGCTACAATGAGCAGTTCTTC.

This clonotype has ten or more counts. The chain links TRBV25-1 to TRBJ1-1; D gene ambiguous. The ends were cut back, 9 bases at V and 1 base at J, with 9 bases in the middle. There are 12 residues in the CDR3. In germline, CDR1 is MGHDK, CDR2 SYGVNS. CDR3 sequence reads: CASQRQNTEAFF. CDR3 nucleotides: TGTGCCAGTCAAAGACAGAACACTGAAGCTTTCTTT.

Here the CDR3 reads CASSYRTGRPDSPLHF. In nucleotides, the CDR3 is TGTGCCAGCAGTTACCGGACAGGGAGGCCGGATTCACCCCTCCACTTT. The gene calls are TRBV6-5 and TRBJ1-6; 8 nucleotides match TRBD1. The V segment lost 2 bases and the J segment 8 bases; nucleotides outside the gene matches: 8. The CDR3 extends over 16 amino acids. Germline V lookup: CDR1 MNHEY, CDR2 SVGAGI.

The V gene is TRBV7-9, the J gene TRBJ2-7; weak D call: TRBD1 (5 bases). CDR3 length equals 16 residues. Per the germline V gene, CDR1 is SEHNR and CDR2 is FQNEAQ (reference sequence). The V gene lost 7 bases and the J gene lost 0 bases, with 19 bases spanning the gap. The chain's CDR3 is CASTPAQGYYSYEQYF. The CDR3 coding sequence is TGTGCCAGCACCCCAGCCCAGGGCTACTACTCCTACGAGCAGTACTTC.

This clonotype was observed a handful of times. The chain joins TRBV4-3 to TRBJ1-2; D remains unclear. Trimming left V 0 bases short and J 7 bases short, with 15 bases between. CDR1 is LGHNA, CDR2 YSLEER, per germline. The CDR3 extends over 15 amino acids. CDR3 bases: TGCGCCAGCAGCCAAGAACACATTCTTAGAGTTGGCTACACCTTC. Protein sequence: CASSQEHILRVGYTF.

The chain uses TRBV5-5 and TRBJ1-1; possible D gene TRBD1, 6 bases. Germline V lookup: CDR1 SGHKS, CDR2 YYEKEE (reference sequence). The CDR3 spans 15 residues. V lost 3 bases, J lost 5 bases, and 17 bases lay in between. CDR3 DNA: TGTGCCAGCAGCTGGGTGGGGGGGGCGCGGACTGAAGCTTTCTTT. It specifies CASSWVGGARTEAFF.

In this sample, this clonotype turned up many times. The gene calls are TRBV11-2 and TRBJ2-7; TRBD2 agrees at 10 bases. With V trimmed by 7 bases and J by 1 base, 7 bases remained unmatched. The CDR3 covers 15 residues. Germline values: CDR1 SGHAT, CDR2 FQNNGV. The CDR3 sequence is CASTEGLASSYEQYF. CDR3 coding DNA: TGTGCCAGCACCGAGGGACTAGCGTCGTCCTACGAGCAGTACTTC.